The clone carrying this TCR beta chain was detected only a few times. This sample was included in a study of patients and donors after allogeneic stem cell transplantation. TCRdb used MiXCR to reprocess the RT-PCR reads, holding one entry per CDR3 protein. The repertoire consists of fewer than 500,000 distinct CDR3 sequences, with more than 15% occurring once and the leading ten covering less than 9.5%. J gave up 2 bases and V 3 bases, and 8 bases lay outside the gene matches. This CDR3 comprises 16 residues. The germline CDR1 and CDR2 sequences are SGHRS and YFSETQ. This receptor was taken from a human donor who was either an allogeneic HSCT recipient or a stem cell or donor lymphocyte infusion donor (not recorded which). It is not recorded whose cells these are; they may come from a transplant donor. Material for sequencing was blood, either unsorted or a sorted T cell fraction (not recorded which). The V and J genes are TRBV5-1 and TRBJ2-3; 8 positions match TRBD2. The CDR3 region has the DNA TGCGCCAGCAGCTCCGGACTAGCCCAAAACACAGATACGCAGTATTTT. Protein: CASSSGLAQNTDTQYF.